This TCR beta chain is from a study of regulatory T cells in long-lasting Graves disease. This clonotype was counted ten times or more. This CDR3 region has 16 residues. The ends were cut back, 0 bases at V and 5 bases at J, with 16 bases in the middle. Germline V lookup: CDR1 SGHTA, CDR2 FQGNSA. Arm-PCR of CDR3 regions and iRepertoire HTBI primers were the basis on which TCR beta libraries were built. One entry per CDR3 protein results from TCRdb running MiXCR on the multiplex PCR reads. There are some 500,000 distinct CDR3 sequences in the sample; about 13% occur only once, and more than 8.5% lies in the top ten. Time point indicated: newly diagnosed GD, antithyroid drugs for less than 3 months. Following extraction of RNA from PBMCs, that RNA was used to make the TCR library. This same sample was also taken into another study, of T cells in Graves' hyperthyroidism and ophthalmopathy. This second report adds: Exclusion of patients followed from uncontrolled infection, other autoimmune disease, pregnancy or lactation. Carried out on the TCR CDR3, a first-round RT-PCR used the HTBI primer set.

The clonotype was recovered from a man aged 25-40 years with Graves disease. The chain joins TRBV7-2 to TRBJ2-5; D is uncertain. The material sequenced was peripheral blood mononuclear cells (PBMCs), taken at new diagnosis, from a patient treated with antithyroid drugs. CDR3: CASSLAVAAHRETQYF. CDR3 bases: TGTGCCAGCAGCTTAGCTGTAGCTGCCCATCGGGAGACCCAGTACTTC. Looking up the rest from reference TRBV7-2 and TRBJ2-5 gives the full variable domain: GAGVSQSPSNKVTEKGKDVELRCDPISGHTALYWYRQSLGQGLEFLIYFQGNSAPDKSGLPSDRFSAERTGGSVSTLTIQRTQQEDSAVYLCASSLAVAAHRETQYFGPGTRLLVL.